A single sample is the source of the 10 T cell receptor beta chains below, sequenced in a study of T cell responses to AZD1222 COVID-19 vaccine. Measured with immunoSEQ multiplex PCR; TCRdb has only the in-frame clones, and not every one. Of 84,000 or so clones in the sample, 87% are singletons; the top ten hold 1.5%. This sample comprised peripheral blood, obtained on day 0 of AZD1222 vaccination. The receptors were sampled from an adult in good health.

V is TRBV19 and J is TRBJ2-7, with TRBD2 matching 12 bases. CDR3 length equals 15 residues. The ends lost 3 bases at V and 5 bases at J; junction bases unmatched: 5. Germline V gene lookup returns CDR1 LNHDA and CDR2 SQIVND (reference sequence). As DNA, the CDR3 is TGTGCCAGTAGTATCCTAGCGGGAGGGCGCCACGAGCAGTACTTC. The encoded protein is CASSILAGGRHEQYF.

The rearrangement joins TRBV7-2 to TRBJ2-1; D is perhaps TRBD2 (5 bases). Germline assignment: CDR1 SGHTA and CDR2 FQGNSA. V gave up 5 bases and J gave up 9 bases, with 14 bases separating them. The CDR3 is 13 residues long. The CDR3: CASSTTLVPEQFF. DNA of the CDR3: TGTGCCAGCAGCACAACACTAGTTCCTGAGCAGTTCTTC.

Here the CDR3 DNA reads TGTGCCAGCAGTTTCGTACAGAAGAACGGCGGGGAGCTGTTTTTT. It codes for CASSFVQKNGGELFF. The chain is built from TRBV27 and TRBJ2-2; no definite D call. The CDR3 consists of 15 residues. Per germline, CDR1 MNHEY and CDR2 SMNVEV (reference sequence). V gave up 3 bases and J gave up 7 bases, with 15 bases separating them.

V is TRBV10-3 and J is TRBJ2-5; TRBD2 aligns across 12 bases. Germline V gene sequence: CDR1 ENHRY, CDR2 SYGVKD. The CDR3 has 15 residues. J was trimmed by 3 bases and V by 2 bases; bases with no gene match: 1. This chain's CDR3 is CAISERLAGEETQYF. Here the CDR3 DNA reads TGTGCCATCAGTGAGCGACTAGCGGGAGAAGAGACCCAGTACTTC.

The gene calls are TRBV5-8 and TRBJ1-2; D gene ambiguous. Trimming shortened V by 4 bases and J by 4 bases, and 17 bases separated the two germline ends. CDR1 is SGHTS, CDR2 YDEGEE, per germline. The CDR3 is 15 residues long. Here the CDR3 reads CASSRAPHLGYGYTF. The CDR3 coding sequence is TGTGCCAGCAGCAGGGCCCCCCATCTTGGCTATGGCTACACCTTC.

The chain recombines TRBV19 with TRBJ2-2; D gene unclear. CDR3 size: 14 residues. Trimming pared 0 bases from V and 5 bases from J, leaving 7 bases between. The germline V gene has CDR1 LNHDA and CDR2 SQIVND (reference sequence). This CDR3 reads CASSIERVTGELFF. CDR3 nucleotides: TGTGCCAGTAGTATAGAAAGGGTTACCGGGGAGCTGTTTTTT.

This chain links TRBV7-3 with TRBJ2-1; D is tentatively TRBD1 or TRBD2 (6 bases each). CDR1 is SGHTA and CDR2 is FQGTGA in the germline V gene. The CDR3 is 13 amino acids. Trimming pared 3 bases from V and 5 bases from J, leaving 8 bases between. CDR3 sequence: CASSFRGDNEQFF. The CDR3 nucleotides are TGTGCCAGCAGCTTTAGGGGGGACAATGAGCAGTTCTTC.

The chain links TRBV7-3 to TRBJ1-1, with D uncertain. Germline V CDR1 and CDR2: SGHTA, FQGTGA. This CDR3 has 14 amino acids. V was cut by 5 bases and J by 2 bases, with 12 bases left in between. CDR3 sequence (DNA): TGTGCCAGCAGCGCAACCCGGGGAAACACTGAAGCTTTCTTT. Its protein is CASSATRGNTEAFF.

The genes are TRBV6-5 and TRBJ2-5; 7 nucleotides match TRBD1. The V gene end was trimmed by 6 bases and the J gene end by 5 bases; junction bases not matched to a gene: 6. The V gene's germline CDR1 is MNHEY and CDR2 SVGAGI. CDR3 length: 13 amino acids. The CDR3 loop reads CASRRTQGETQYF. DNA for the CDR3: TGTGCCAGCAGGCGGACACAGGGGGAGACCCAGTACTTC.

By its share, this clone is medium-sized. The chain joins TRBV9 to TRBJ2-7; 7 nucleotides line up with TRBD1. Germline V gene sequence: CDR1 SGDLS, CDR2 YYNGEE. The CDR3 loop spans 14 amino acids. V trimming: 0 bases; J trimming: 2 bases; junction bases outside the gene matches: 2. CDR3 region: CASSVEGQTYEQYF. Here the CDR3 DNA reads TGTGCCAGCAGCGTAGAGGGACAGACCTACGAGCAGTACTTC.